The 22 T cell receptor beta chains below were found in one sample sequenced in a study of cytomegalovirus exposure and HLA in healthy donors. The PCR was carried out with 60 Vbeta primers and 13 Jbeta primers. Some clones are missing from TCRdb's copy, which holds only in-frame ones; the method was immunoSEQ multiplex PCR. The repertoire shows about 58,000 clones; the top ten hold roughly 2%. Sample: PBMCs. These receptor sequences come from a woman in her late teens or twenties in good health and CMV-seronegative.

The rearrangement joins TRBV7-9 to TRBJ2-1; 8 bases are a match to TRBD2. The CDR3 has 15 residues. Germline V gene lookup returns CDR1 SEHNR and CDR2 FQNEAQ (reference sequence). After removal of 5 bases from V and 3 bases from J, the junction contained 6 bases not matched to a gene. In DNA, the CDR3 is TGTGCCAGCAGCCCAAGCGGGAGCTTCTACAATGAGCAGTTCTTC. Its translation: CASSPSGSFYNEQFF.

The chain links TRBV18 to TRBJ1-2, with D hard to call. The germline V gene has CDR1 KGHSH and CDR2 LQKENI. This CDR3 contains 15 residues. V was pared by 6 bases and J by 3 bases, with 17 bases between. CDR3 bases: TGTGCCAGCTCCCGAGGTGGTCGCCTGGACTATGGCTACACCTTC. Protein sequence: CASSRGGRLDYGYTF.

The V and J genes are TRBV18 and TRBJ2-3, with D tentatively TRBD2 (6 bases). Trimming stripped 5 bases from V and 0 bases from J, with 15 bases between. The CDR3 totals 16 residues. The germline V gene has CDR1 KGHSH and CDR2 LQKENI. CDR3 amino acids: CASSSSSDSSTDTQYF. The CDR3 nucleotides read TGTGCCAGCTCAAGCTCTAGCGATAGCAGCACAGATACGCAGTATTTT.

The J gene is TRBJ2-5, the V gene TRBV11-3; D perhaps matches TRBD2 (7 bases). The length of the CDR3 is 15 residues. Trimming cost V 8 bases and J 1 base, with 17 bases left between them. Germline CDR1 SGHNT, CDR2 YENEEA. The CDR3 reads CASGGRGALQETQYF. The CDR3 nucleotides are TGTGCCAGCGGGGGACGGGGGGCCCTCCAAGAGACCCAGTACTTC.

The genes are TRBV4-1 and TRBJ1-1, with 10 positions matching TRBD1. This CDR3 comprises 13 residues. Germline lookup yields CDR1 MGHRA and CDR2 YSYEKL. Trimming cost V 1 base and J 11 bases; bases outside gene matches: 4. The CDR3 DNA is TGCGCCAGCAGCCAAGGGGACAGGGGATGGGCTTTCTTT. Its protein is CASSQGDRGWAFF.

The chain recombines TRBV5-4 with TRBJ2-7, with 7 bases lining up with TRBD2. Trimming took 0 bases from V and 2 from J; bases not matched to a gene: 5. CDR3 length: 15 amino acids. Germline lookup yields CDR1 SGHNT and CDR2 YYREEE (reference sequence). CDR3 region: CASSLGLAATYEQYF. The CDR3 DNA reads as TGTGCCAGCAGCTTGGGGCTAGCGGCTACCTACGAGCAGTACTTC. The whole variable domain, remainder taken from reference TRBV5-4 and TRBJ2-7, is ETGVTQSPTHLIKTRGQQVTLRCSSQSGHNTVSWYQQALGQGPQFIFQYYREEENGRGNFPPRFSGLQFPNYSSELNVNALELDDSALYLCASSLGLAATYEQYFGPGTRLTVT.

This rearrangement joins TRBV4-2 to TRBJ1-1; possibly TRBD1 for D (6 bases). With 1 base removed from V and 2 bases from J, the gap between germline ends came to 17 bases. There are 17 residues in the CDR3. The germline V gene encodes CDR1 LGHNA and CDR2 YNFKEQ. The CDR3 region is CASSQVYRGQTNTEAFF. Written as DNA, the CDR3 is TGTGCCAGCAGCCAAGTTTATCGGGGACAAACTAACACTGAAGCTTTCTTT.

V usage is TRBV4-2 and J usage is TRBJ2-5; TRBD2 agrees at 13 bases. The last part of the DNA fits TRBJ2-7 better; the J call may be wrong. The length of the CDR3 is 17 residues. Per the germline V gene, CDR1 is LGHNA and CDR2 is YNFKEQ. The CDR3 nucleotides are TGTGCCAGCAGCCAAGTTGGACTAGCGGGAGACATCTACGAGCAGTACTTC. This codes for CASSQVGLAGDIYEQYF.

The rearrangement links TRBV29-1 to TRBJ1-2; D uncertain. The CDR3 sequence is 12 residues long. Germline lookup yields CDR1 SQVTM and CDR2 ANQGSEA. Trimming left V 2 bases short and J 8 bases short, with 12 bases between. The CDR3 here is CSVEPVLLGYTF. The CDR3 coding sequence is TGCAGCGTTGAACCGGTACTACTAGGCTACACCTTC.

The chain has TRBV7-8 and TRBJ2-1; the D gene is possibly TRBD1 (5 bases). Trimming stripped 5 bases from V and 7 bases from J, with 15 bases between. In germline, CDR1 is SGHVS, CDR2 FQNEAQ. The CDR3 loop spans 14 amino acids. The CDR3 protein is CASSPDRLRNEQFF. CDR3 bases: TGTGCCAGCAGCCCCGACAGATTAAGGAATGAGCAGTTCTTC.

V is TRBV5-4 and J is TRBJ2-2; D might be TRBD1 (6 bases). CDR1 is SGHNT and CDR2 is YYREEE in the germline V gene (reference sequence). V dropped 2 bases and J dropped 6 bases, with 14 bases sitting between them. The CDR3 is 15 amino acids. The CDR3 loop reads CASSFGQGWAGELFF. As DNA, the CDR3 is TGTGCCAGCAGCTTCGGTCAGGGGTGGGCCGGGGAGCTGTTTTTT.

This rearrangement joins TRBV5-1 to TRBJ1-3; 7 bases line up with TRBD1. The ends lost 3 bases at V and 10 bases at J; junction bases unmatched: 10. Germline assignment: CDR1 SGHRS and CDR2 YFSETQ. The CDR3 totals 14 residues. The CDR3 nucleotides read TGCGCCAGCAGCTACGCTTCACAGGGGTGGACCATATATTTT. Amino acids: CASSYASQGWTIYF.

The rearrangement links TRBV5-1 to TRBJ1-3; TRBD1 is a possible D gene (5 bases). The CDR3 length is 15 residues. Germline CDR1 is SGHRS and CDR2 is YFSETQ. The V end lost 0 bases, the J end lost 4 bases, and 11 bases lay between the germline ends. The DNA for the CDR3 is TGCGCCAGCAGCTTGGGGGGGGTAGAAGGAAACACCATATATTTT. Protein: CASSLGGVEGNTIYF. The entire variable domain, with the rest obtained from reference TRBV5-1 and TRBJ1-3, is as follows: KAGVTQTPRYLIKTRGQQVTLSCSPISGHRSVSWYQQTPGQGLQFLFEYFSETQRNKGNFPGRFSGRQFSNSRSEMNVSTLELGDSALYLCASSLGGVEGNTIYFGEGSWLTVV.

This chain connects TRBV11-3 to TRBJ1-2; tentative D call: TRBD1 (6 bases). The CDR3 extends over 15 amino acids. Trimming left V 2 bases short and J 4 bases short, with 14 bases between. In germline, CDR1 is SGHNT, CDR2 YENEEA. This chain's CDR3 is CASSLTGRGAYGYTF. CDR3 nucleotide sequence: TGTGCCAGCAGCTTAACCGGCAGGGGCGCCTATGGCTACACCTTC.

The chain has TRBV28 and TRBJ2-3, with 13 bases that match TRBD2. This CDR3 has 15 amino acids. With V trimmed by 6 bases and J by 2 bases, 2 bases remained unmatched. The germline gives CDR1 MDHEN, CDR2 SYDVKM. The CDR3 sequence: CASRLAGGITDTQYF. The CDR3 DNA reads as TGTGCCAGCAGACTAGCGGGAGGGATCACAGATACGCAGTATTTT.

The chain carries TRBV6-1 and TRBJ1-2; 9 nucleotides agree with TRBD1. V shed 0 bases and J 5 bases; nucleotides not matched to a gene: 4. The CDR3 extends over 15 amino acids. The germline V gene has CDR1 MNHNS and CDR2 SASEGT. The CDR3 DNA follows: TGTGCCAGCAGTGAAGCCCATGGACAGGGGTATGGCTACACCTTC. Encoded protein: CASSEAHGQGYGYTF.

The chain has TRBV5-1 and TRBJ2-1, with TRBD1 as a possible D gene (6 bases). The V gene lost 4 bases and the J gene lost 5 bases, with 16 bases spanning the gap. The CDR3 extends over 15 amino acids. Germline lookup yields CDR1 SGHRS and CDR2 YFSETQ. CDR3 sequence reads: CASSPQSGAHNEQFF. Written as DNA, the CDR3 is TGCGCCAGCAGCCCACAATCAGGGGCCCACAATGAGCAGTTCTTC.

The chain joins TRBV4-1 to TRBJ2-7, with a weak D call TRBD1 (5 bases). V lost 2 bases and J 6 bases, leaving 11 bases between the germline ends. This CDR3 comprises 13 residues. The germline CDR1 and CDR2 sequences are MGHRA and YSYEKL. The CDR3 reads CASSQPTGFEQYF. Written as DNA, the CDR3 is TGCGCCAGCAGCCAACCTACAGGATTCGAGCAGTACTTC.

This CDR3 is CASRHRSGNTEAFF. CDR3 DNA: TGTGCCAGCAGGCATCGGTCGGGGAACACTGAAGCTTTCTTT. J is TRBJ1-1 and V is TRBV27; D uncertain. Germline CDR1 MNHEY, CDR2 SMNVEV (reference sequence). CDR3 length equals 14 residues. With 6 bases removed from V and 1 base from J, the gap between germline ends came to 12 bases.

A note on this clone: Other nucleotide sequences from this sample produce the same CDR3. V is TRBV4-1 and J is TRBJ2-3; 9 nucleotides align to TRBD2. There are 18 residues in the CDR3. Per the germline V gene, CDR1 is MGHRA and CDR2 is YSYEKL. J gave up 1 base and V 2 bases, and 10 bases lay outside the gene matches. CDR3 amino acids: CASSQSGRAGGRTDTQYF. CDR3 coding DNA: TGCGCCAGCAGCCAATCGGGTCGAGCGGGGGGCCGCACAGATACGCAGTATTTT.

The chain recombines TRBV19 with TRBJ1-5, with D tentatively TRBD1 (5 bases). Germline assignment: CDR1 LNHDA and CDR2 SQIVND (reference sequence). There are 16 residues in the CDR3. Deletions cut 2 bases from V and 2 bases from J, with 13 bases between. The CDR3 protein is CASSILASRGNQPQHF. CDR3 sequence (DNA): TGTGCCAGTAGTATATTGGCCAGCAGGGGCAATCAGCCCCAGCATTTT.

J is TRBJ1-5 and V is TRBV16; the D is unclear. This CDR3 region has 16 residues. V lost 0 bases to trimming and J lost 3 bases, with 12 bases between them. CDR1 is KGHSY, CDR2 FQNENV, per germline. CDR3 sequence (DNA): TGTGCCAGCAGCCAATCAGGGAGAACCACCAATCAGCCCCAGCATTTT. Its translation: CASSQSGRTTNQPQHF.